This T cell receptor (beta chain) was documented in a study of Graves' ophthalmopathy and Graves' hyperthyroidism (dated by TCRdb to the late 2010s). In terms of the full investigation: Stable hyperthyroidism was defined as no progression to ophthalmopathy within 18 months of follow-up. TCR beta repertoire signatures were used to distinguish Graves' ophthalmopathy from Graves' hyperthyroidism and to predict progression to ophthalmopathy. In total, approximately 130 blood samples were TCR-sequenced: around 42 ophthalmopathy, roughly 77 hyperthyroidism and about 17 hyperthyroidism-to-ophthalmopathy patients. To explore V-J signatures distinguishing ophthalmopathy from hyperthyroidism, a discovery set of roughly 98 patients (roughly 45 ophthalmopathy, 55 to 60 stable hyperthyroidism) was enrolled. An independent validation cohort was composed of 18 hyperthyroidism patients and 15 to 17 patients who later progressed from hyperthyroidism to ophthalmopathy. In roughly six hyperthyroidism patients, the T-cell repertoires found in thyroid tissue were compared with those found in blood. After sampling, hyperthyroidism patients received methimazole starting at 30 mg daily, and ophthalmopathy patients received high-dose intravenous methylprednisolone.

The junction shows trimming of 6 bases on V and 9 bases on J, plus 17 bases between the germline ends. The germline V gene gives CDR1 as SNHLY and CDR2 as FYNNEI. From cysteine to phenylalanine, the CDR3 is 13 amino acids long. Of the read, only the CDR3 DNA is kept; its 39 bases are in frame from base 1. Overall study outcomes, separate from this receptor: Most expanded thyroid clonotypes with frequency above 0.001 were also detected in blood, suggesting blood repertoires may reflect the thyroid immune response. In validation, the model predicted ophthalmopathy progression with about 71% sensitivity and 72.22% specificity; around twelve predicted patients were CT-confirmed with GO in a median of about 7.1 months. Sample size was not statistically predetermined, and group allocation was not concealed from the investigators. In cross-validation, the 13-signature model distinguished ophthalmopathy from stable hyperthyroidism with almost 90% sensitivity and 81.08% specificity, and in the test set the corresponding values were about 80% and 75%.

In its sample, this clonotype was seen a few times. Its specific antigen is unknown. Base qualities are not provided; no much larger clone lies one nucleotide away. Patients with hyperthyroidism were aged 18 to 65 years, had been newly diagnosed, and had a disease duration of less than 2 months. Patients with other autoimmune diseases, uncontrolled infections, pregnancy or lactation were excluded. Diagnosis relied on clinical symptoms, serum thyroxine, TRAb, thyroid ultrasound and orbital computed tomography. Total RNA was extracted with Trizol reagent and quality-checked on an Agilent 2100 Bioanalyzer. For repertoire sequencing, TCR beta CDR3 regions were amplified from RNA transcripts. The first round of RT-PCR was done with HTBI primers and the Qiagen OneStep RT-PCR kit, and was followed by a second round of multiplex PCR, then size selection and purification. Sequencing of the libraries was carried out on an Illumina HiSeq2000 in paired-end mode with 100 bp reads. Per the original workflow: SOAPnuke was used to process the reads, throwing out any read that had adapters, had uncalled bases, had a mean Phred below 15, or lacked an exact constant-primer or identifier match. High-quality paired reads were merged with COPE v1.2.5. Unique nucleotide sequences were defined as clonotypes and aligned to IMGT TRB V, D and J references using MiTCR v1.1. Only V-J combinations with frequency above 0.0001 were analysed, covering approximately 99% of repertoires. For each V-J combination, a TCR clonal expansion and chaos score was defined as the ratio of F50 clonal expansion to chaos observed in the TCRdist matrix. Features were reduced by Welch's t-statistics and random forest to over 10 V-J combinations, which fed a naive Bayes classifier. Thyroid-blood repertoire similarity was quantified with the Morisita-Horn index. Through fastp at Q25 and MiXCR, TCRdb rebuilt clones from the public reads, retaining in-frame beta chains. Rows are combined by CDR3 protein, so each entry shows the most common genes and DNA. The authors' filters were not applied to this entry. For this sample the table gives about 590,000 distinct CDR3 sequences, of which less than 45% were detected only once. About 4.2% of the sample is held by the ten biggest clonotypes.

Sequenced input: peripheral blood or thyroid tissue (not recorded which). This receptor chain uses TRBV2 and TRBJ2-5; the D call is possibly TRBD1 or TRBD2, each sharing 5 bases. The sequence was collected from an adult man with Graves' hyperthyroidism. The sequenced DNA: TGTGCCAGCAGAAATTCAGGGACGGAGGCCCAGTACTTC. Translated, this is CASRNSGTEAQYF.